The 27 T cell receptor beta chains listed next were all sequenced from one sample in a study of T cells in localized non-small cell lung cancer. This table comes from immunoSEQ multiplex PCR, and its TCRdb copy is limited to in-frame clones, with some not included. The sample shows under 2,000 clones, about a quarter of them seen only once. The sequencing here drew on lung tumor tissue, taken before any cancer treatment. All receptors derive from a male donor at least 60 years old with stage II squamous cell lung carcinoma.

This clone was seen once. The chain couples TRBV19 to TRBJ2-1; D gene uncertain. Trimming took off 1 base at V and 7 bases at J, with 2 bases between the two ends. This CDR3 has 11 amino acids. Germline CDR1 reads LNHDA; CDR2 reads SQIVND (reference sequence). CDR3 in amino acids: CASSIGNEQFF. CDR3 nucleotide sequence: TGTGCCAGTAGTATAGGGAATGAGCAGTTCTTC.

The CDR3 DNA is TGCGCCAGCAGCCTGCAGGGGGGCGCAGATAATTCACCCCTCCACTTT. This translates into CASSLQGGADNSPLHF. The J gene is TRBJ1-6, the V gene TRBV5-1; TRBD1 agrees at 7 bases. This CDR3 contains 16 residues. CDR1 is SGHRS and CDR2 is YFSETQ in the germline V gene. V dropped 4 bases and J dropped 5; count of bases not matched to a gene: 9. Combining the CDR3 with reference TRBV5-1 and TRBJ1-6 gives the whole variable domain KAGVTQTPRYLIKTRGQQVTLSCSPISGHRSVSWYQQTPGQGLQFLFEYFSETQRNKGNFPGRFSGRQFSNSRSEMNVSTLELGDSALYLCASSLQGGADNSPLHFGNGTRLTVT.

The rearrangement joins TRBV7-7 to TRBJ2-5; the D gene could be TRBD1 or TRBD2 (5 bases each). The CDR3 consists of 16 residues. The V gene lost 5 bases and the J gene lost 2 bases, with 18 bases spanning the gap. Germline V gives CDR1 SSHAT, CDR2 FNYEAQ (reference sequence). The CDR3 region has the DNA TGTGCCAGCAGCAAAAAAGGGGAAGCGGTGCAAGAGACCCAGTACTTC. Residues: CASSKKGEAVQETQYF.

V and J are TRBV19 and TRBJ1-2; TRBD1 is a possible D gene (5 bases). The germline V and J ends were trimmed by 3 bases and 4 bases, with 15 bases remaining between them. CDR1 and CDR2 (germline): LNHDA, SQIVND (reference sequence). The CDR3 loop spans 15 amino acids. CDR3 amino acids: CASSIGQGFSYGYTF. The CDR3 DNA follows: TGTGCCAGTAGTATCGGCCAGGGTTTCAGCTATGGCTACACCTTC.

The chain joins TRBV11-3 to TRBJ2-1, with D maybe TRBD1 (7 bases). Trimming cost V 5 bases and J 6 bases, with 23 bases left between them. Germline values: CDR1 SGHNT, CDR2 YENEEA. The CDR3 is made up of 17 amino acids. The DNA for the CDR3 is TGTGCCAGCAGCCAATGGGTTCAGGGGGGAGTGGGCAATGAGCAGTTCTTC. It yields the protein CASSQWVQGGVGNEQFF.

There are a few counts of this clone. The rearrangement uses TRBV14 and TRBJ2-5; D is unclear. Germline assignment: CDR1 SGHDN and CDR2 FVKESK. There are 11 residues in the CDR3. The V end was cut by 3 bases, the J end by 4 bases, with 3 bases between. The DNA for the CDR3 is TGTGCCAGCAGCCACACAGAGACCCAGTACTTC. Its translation is CASSHTETQYF.

The table lists this clone with a few counts. The chain carries TRBV11-3 and TRBJ1-5; 9 bases map to TRBD1. The CDR3 has 15 residues. With 5 bases clipped from V and 9 bases from J, the junction kept 11 bases outside the gene matches. Germline V CDR1 and CDR2: SGHNT, YENEEA. The CDR3 region has the DNA TGTGCCAGCAGCACGAGCGGGACAGGGTACAGGCCCCAGCATTTT. Translated, it gives CASSTSGTGYRPQHF.

The J gene is TRBJ1-4, the V gene TRBV5-1, with D possibly matching TRBD1 (6 bases). Per the germline V gene, CDR1 is SGHRS and CDR2 is YFSETQ. Trimming cost V 3 bases and J 7 bases, with 13 bases left between them. This CDR3 has 14 amino acids. DNA for the CDR3: TGCGCCAGCAGCTCTCAGGGACATGGTGAAAAACTGTTTTTT. Translation: CASSSQGHGEKLFF.

The gene calls are TRBV5-1 and TRBJ2-3; maybe TRBD2 (5 bases). The CDR3 is made up of 16 amino acids. Germline CDR1 reads SGHRS; CDR2 reads YFSETQ. Trimming shortened V by 2 bases and J by 0 bases, and 13 bases separated the two germline ends. The CDR3, as DNA: TGCGCCAGCAGCTTCCTGGGAAGCGGCAGCACAGATACGCAGTATTTT. Amino acids: CASSFLGSGSTDTQYF.

The V and J genes are TRBV11-3 and TRBJ2-1, with D possibly called TRBD1 or TRBD2 (5 bases each). V was trimmed by 2 bases and J by 6 bases, leaving 11 bases between them. The germline V gene encodes CDR1 SGHNT and CDR2 YENEEA. The CDR3 consists of 14 residues. CDR3 coding DNA: TGTGCCAGCAGCTTACAGGGTGGGAGCAATGAGCAGTTCTTC. This gives the protein CASSLQGGSNEQFF.

This clone was recorded a few times. The chain links TRBV11-1 to TRBJ2-2; D remains ambiguous. Deletions cut 3 bases from V and 6 bases from J, with 11 bases between. Germline-derived CDR1 and CDR2 are SGHAT and FQDESV (reference sequence). The CDR3 loop spans 14 amino acids. CDR3 sequence: CASSLAPPAGELFF. CDR3 nucleotides: TGTGCCAGCAGCTTGGCCCCGCCGGCCGGGGAGCTGTTTTTT.

The gene calls are TRBV6-8 and TRBJ1-2; 7 bases are shared with TRBD1. CDR3 length: 15 amino acids. V lost 6 bases, J lost 0 bases, and 7 bases stayed unmatched. Germline CDR1 and CDR2: MNHGY and SAAAGT. CDR3 nucleotide sequence: TGTGCCAGCAGAGGAAGGGACAGAGCTAACTATGGCTACACCTTC. It encodes CASRGRDRANYGYTF.

This rearrangement joins TRBV25-1 to TRBJ1-2; TRBD1 agrees at 10 bases. CDR3 size: 13 residues. In germline, CDR1 is MGHDK, CDR2 SYGVNS. The ends lost 6 bases at V and 6 bases at J; junction bases unmatched: 4. The CDR3 here is CASRSTGGDGYTF. In DNA, the CDR3 is TGTGCCAGCAGATCGACAGGGGGCGATGGCTACACCTTC.

The V call is TRBV4-1, the J call TRBJ1-2; a possible D gene is TRBD1 (5 bases). The CDR3 length is 15 residues. V lost 1 base and J 7 bases, leaving 16 bases between the germline ends. Germline V gene data show CDR1 as MGHRA and CDR2 as YSYEKL. CDR3 region: CASSQGVGGPSGYTF. Here the CDR3 DNA reads TGCGCCAGCAGCCAAGGGGTGGGGGGACCTTCTGGCTACACCTTC.

This clone is classed as medium-sized (0.01 to 0.1%). The chain employs TRBV12-5 and TRBJ1-1; possibly TRBD1 for D (5 bases). Germline loops: CDR1 LGHNT, CDR2 FRNRAP. This CDR3 has 15 amino acids. In DNA, the CDR3 is TGTGCCAGCACCTCGGGAGCCACAGGCCACACTGAAGCTTTCTTT. This translates into CASTSGATGHTEAFF.

The V and J genes are TRBV30 and TRBJ2-7; D remains unclear. Germline CDR1 reads GTSNPN; CDR2 reads SVGIG (reference sequence). This CDR3 has 13 residues. V lost 0 bases to trimming and J lost 2 bases, with 8 bases between them. CDR3: CAWSVGNTYEQYF. CDR3 bases: TGTGCCTGGAGTGTGGGGAACACCTACGAGCAGTACTTC.

This clone is medium-sized. This sequence joins TRBV6-8 and TRBJ1-1; D remains ambiguous. Germline V gene lookup returns CDR1 MNHGY and CDR2 SAAAGT. V was trimmed by 7 bases and J by 0 bases, leaving 12 bases between them. This CDR3 has 14 amino acids. In DNA, the CDR3 is TGTGCCAGCACCGAAACCGCAGTGAACACTGAAGCTTTCTTT. This sequence encodes CASTETAVNTEAFF.

This clone appeared a few times. The rearrangement joins TRBV5-1 to TRBJ2-7; TRBD1 matches 8 bases. The V gene's germline CDR1 is SGHRS and CDR2 YFSETQ. The V segment lost 8 bases and the J segment 0 bases; nucleotides outside the gene matches: 7. This CDR3 is built from 14 residues. CDR3 DNA sequence: TGCGCCAGTTCTTCAGGGGGCCCCTCCTACGAGCAGTACTTC. Protein sequence: CASSSGGPSYEQYF.

The chain links TRBV6-8 to TRBJ2-7, with D perhaps matching TRBD1 or TRBD2 (6 bases each). V lost 1 base and J lost 2, with 12 bases in between. The germline CDR1 and CDR2 sequences are MNHGY and SAAAGT. The length of the CDR3 is 15 residues. CDR3 nucleotide sequence: TGTGCCAGCAGTTACTGGGGGGCGACAGCCTACGAGCAGTACTTC. Its translation: CASSYWGATAYEQYF.

This chain uses TRBV9 with TRBJ2-5; D unclear. The germline V gene has CDR1 SGDLS and CDR2 YYNGEE. The CDR3 contains 16 residues. Trimming took off 5 bases at V and 4 bases at J, with 21 bases between the two ends. The CDR3 region has the DNA TGTGCCAGCAGTTCCCCCTTAGGAGCAGATGGAGAGACCCAGTACTTC. Protein product: CASSSPLGADGETQYF.

The chain joins TRBV29-1 to TRBJ2-1, with 7 bases matching TRBD2. This CDR3 contains 13 residues. The V and J ends lost 7 bases and 3 bases, in that order; junction bases with no gene match: 6. Germline V gives CDR1 SQVTM, CDR2 ANQGSEA. Written as DNA, the CDR3 is TGCAGCGCTCTTGGGAGGGACTACAATGAGCAGTTCTTC. Its translation: CSALGRDYNEQFF.

This clone was seen a handful of times. The chain employs TRBV15 and TRBJ1-2; 8 bases agree with TRBD1. J gave up 8 bases and V 0 bases, and 5 bases lay outside the gene matches. Germline lookup yields CDR1 LNHNV and CDR2 YYDKDF (reference sequence). This CDR3 has 14 residues. The CDR3 region is CATSRDLTGGGYTF. The CDR3 DNA reads TGTGCCACCAGCAGAGATCTTACAGGGGGAGGCTACACCTTC.

The sample holds a few counts of this clone. This chain connects TRBV30 to TRBJ2-4; D call uncertain. The ends were cut back, 0 bases at V and 6 bases at J, with 12 bases in the middle. Germline V gene data show CDR1 as GTSNPN and CDR2 as SVGIG (reference sequence). The CDR3 is 14 amino acids. In nucleotides, the CDR3 is TGTGCCTGGAGTGTACGAGAGGACCTAAACATTCAGTACTTC. Translating gives CAWSVREDLNIQYF.

The rearrangement joins TRBV18 to TRBJ2-7; maybe TRBD1 (6 bases). This CDR3 has 13 residues. The germline V and J ends were trimmed by 3 bases and 7 bases, with 13 bases remaining between them. CDR1 and CDR2 (germline): KGHSH, LQKENI. CDR3 DNA sequence: TGTGCCAGCTCACCCCTTAAGGGGGTAGAGCAGTACTTC. It translates to CASSPLKGVEQYF.

The V and J genes are TRBV6-8 and TRBJ1-5; D remains ambiguous. This CDR3 is 13 amino acids long. Germline CDR1 reads MNHGY; CDR2 reads SAAAGT. The V and J ends lost 4 bases and 5 bases respectively, with 9 bases between them. The CDR3 coding sequence is TGTGCCAGCAGTTCCCCTCTCGATCAGCCCCAGCATTTT. It specifies CASSSPLDQPQHF.

The sample holds a few counts of this clone. V usage is TRBV11-3 and J usage is TRBJ2-5; TRBD2 is a possible D gene (6 bases). CDR3 length equals 15 residues. Deletions cut 5 bases from V and 4 bases from J, with 17 bases between. CDR1 SGHNT and CDR2 YENEEA come from the germline V gene. In DNA form, the CDR3 reads TGTGCCAGCAGCCCCGCGAGCGGACTACGAGAGACCCAGTACTTC. Amino acids: CASSPASGLRETQYF.

Only a few counts were recorded for this clone. The chain has TRBV11-3 and TRBJ2-5, with 10 bases lining up with TRBD2. The V and J ends lost 5 bases and 4 bases, in that order; junction bases with no gene match: 13. The V gene's germline CDR1 is SGHNT and CDR2 YENEEA. CDR3 size: 17 residues. The CDR3 nucleotides read TGTGCCAGCAGCCAGGGGGTGCTAGCGGGGGCAGGAGAGACCCAGTACTTC. Protein product: CASSQGVLAGAGETQYF.